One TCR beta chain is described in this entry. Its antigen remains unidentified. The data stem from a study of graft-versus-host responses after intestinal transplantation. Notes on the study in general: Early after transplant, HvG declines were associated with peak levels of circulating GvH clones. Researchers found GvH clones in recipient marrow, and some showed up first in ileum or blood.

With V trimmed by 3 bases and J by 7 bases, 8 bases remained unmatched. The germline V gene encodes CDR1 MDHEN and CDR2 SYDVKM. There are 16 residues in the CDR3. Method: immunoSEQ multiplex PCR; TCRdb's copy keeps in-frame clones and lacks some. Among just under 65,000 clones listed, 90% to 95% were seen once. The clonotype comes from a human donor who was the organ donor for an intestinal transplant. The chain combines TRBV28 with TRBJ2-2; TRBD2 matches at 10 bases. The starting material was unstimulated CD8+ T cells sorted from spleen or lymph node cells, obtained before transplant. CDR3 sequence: CASSFPLAGADGELFF. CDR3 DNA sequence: TGTGCCAGCAGTTTCCCCCTAGCGGGAGCGGACGGGGAGCTGTTTTTT.